These 14 T cell receptor beta chains came from one sample sequenced in a study of identical twins. TCRdb reanalysed the 5' RACE reads using MiXCR and keeps one entry per CDR3 protein. The repertoire includes hundreds of thousands of distinct CDR3 sequences, around a sixth of them detected once, and around 14% sits in the top ten. The sample was also reused in another study, on T cells expressing NK-cell markers.

Sequencing input: PBMCs. All receptors derive from a woman aged 18-35 years in good health.

This clonotype was recorded at least ten times. This CDR3 reads CSAPNPSGVIDEQFF. DNA of the CDR3: TGCAGTGCTCCGAATCCTAGCGGGGTGATCGATGAGCAGTTCTTC. V usage is TRBV20-1 and J usage is TRBJ2-1; 9 nucleotides align to TRBD2. The CDR3 covers 15 residues. The junction had 13 bases not matched to a gene; V was cut back by 5 bases and J by 8 bases. CDR1 is DFQATT and CDR2 is SNEGSKA in the germline V gene (reference sequence).

This clonotype was seen repeatedly, ten times or more. The chain couples TRBV11-2 to TRBJ2-2; 8 nucleotides match TRBD2. CDR1 is SGHAT and CDR2 is FQNNGV in the germline V gene. The CDR3 sequence is 14 residues long. V was clipped by 8 bases and J by 1 base; unmatched bases: 3. CDR3 region: CASGLAGNTGELFF. In DNA form, the CDR3 reads TGTGCCAGCGGGCTAGCGGGGAACACCGGGGAGCTGTTTTTT. Supplemented by reference TRBV11-2 and TRBJ2-2, the full variable domain reads EAGVAQSPRYKIIEKRQSVAFWCNPISGHATLYWYQQILGQGPKLLIQFQNNGVVDDSQLPKDRFSAERLKGVDSTLKIQPAKLEDSAVYLCASGLAGNTGELFFGEGSRLTVL.

This clonotype turned up a few times. CDR3 sequence: CASSSSSGNYGYTF. CDR3 nucleotides: TGCGCCAGCAGCTCTTCTTCGGGGAACTATGGCTACACCTTC. The V call is TRBV5-1, the J call TRBJ1-2; D uncertain. V was cut by 3 bases and J by 2 bases, with 11 bases left in between. Germline CDR1 and CDR2: SGHRS and YFSETQ. This CDR3 contains 14 residues.

This clonotype turned up a few times. The chain has TRBV12-3 or TRBV12-4 and TRBJ2-3; D is tentatively TRBD1 or TRBD2 (5 bases each). V was shortened by 7 bases and J by 4 bases, with 12 bases between the two germline ends. CDR3 length: 13 residues. The chain's CDR3 is CASTKGSADTQYF. CDR3 in DNA: TGTGCCAGCACCAAGGGGAGTGCAGATACGCAGTATTTT.

V gene TRBV30 combines with J gene TRBJ1-6, with unresolved D. V was trimmed by 4 bases and J by 6 bases, leaving 10 bases between them. The CDR3 runs 13 residues. The germline V gene has CDR1 GTSNPN and CDR2 SVGIG (reference sequence). The CDR3 bases are TGTGCCTGGAAGGCAGGTGGTAATTCACCCCTCCACTTT. Amino acids: CAWKAGGNSPLHF.

This clonotype was picked up a small number of times. The chain links TRBV20-1 to TRBJ1-5; D gene unclear. The CDR3 has 14 amino acids. Germline V gene data show CDR1 as DFQATT and CDR2 as SNEGSKA (reference sequence). V lost 3 bases to trimming and J lost 0 bases, with 9 bases between them. CDR3 sequence reads: CSASPDYSNQPQHF. In DNA form, the CDR3 reads TGCAGTGCTAGCCCAGATTATAGCAATCAGCCCCAGCATTTT.

This chain uses TRBV2 with TRBJ2-7; 7 bases match TRBD2. V dropped 3 bases and J dropped 2; count of bases not matched to a gene: 4. The germline CDR1 and CDR2 sequences are SNHLY and FYNNEI. The CDR3 runs to 14 residues. Here the CDR3 DNA reads TGTGCCAGCAGTGATGGGGGGGGAACCTACGAGCAGTACTTC. This sequence encodes CASSDGGGTYEQYF.

This clonotype appeared a few times. This chain joins TRBV4-2 and TRBJ2-3, with 8 bases that match TRBD2. From germline, CDR1 is LGHNA and CDR2 YNFKEQ. Trimming cost V 0 bases and J 8 bases; bases outside gene matches: 13. CDR3 length: 17 residues. The CDR3 nucleotides are TGTGCCAGCAGCCAAGATCTTCAGGGCGGGGGGTTCGCTACGCAGTATTTT. As protein: CASSQDLQGGGFATQYF.

This clonotype was seen many times. The V call is TRBV29-1, the J call TRBJ2-1; D is undetermined. Germline V gene data show CDR1 as SQVTM and CDR2 as ANQGSEA. Trimming pared 4 bases from V and 5 bases from J, leaving 6 bases between. This CDR3 is built from 11 residues. The DNA for the CDR3 is TGCAGCGTTGTGCGCGACAATGAGCAGTTCTTC. It specifies CSVVRDNEQFF.

The J gene is TRBJ1-6, the V gene TRBV20-1, with 8 bases aligning to TRBD1. The CDR3 is 16 amino acids. The V gene end was trimmed by 0 bases and the J gene end by 9 bases; junction bases not matched to a gene: 10. CDR1 is DFQATT and CDR2 is SNEGSKA in the germline V gene (reference sequence). The CDR3 loop reads CSARDWGRQGASPLHF. CDR3 in DNA: TGCAGTGCTAGAGATTGGGGGCGGCAGGGGGCTTCACCCCTCCACTTT.

This clonotype was seen a handful of times. V is TRBV24-1 and J is TRBJ2-5; TRBD1 matches 7 bases. CDR3 length: 15 residues. V trimming: 4 bases; J trimming: 5 bases; junction bases outside the gene matches: 9. The germline gives CDR1 KGHDR, CDR2 SFDVKD. CDR3 sequence: CATSDPRQGSETQYF. CDR3 coding DNA: TGTGCCACCAGTGACCCCAGACAGGGAAGTGAGACCCAGTACTTC.

This clonotype has more than one count but fewer than ten. The chain is built from TRBV12-3 or TRBV12-4 and TRBJ2-2; unclear D gene. V was trimmed by 0 bases and J by 2 bases, leaving 7 bases between them. The CDR3 runs 15 residues. The CDR3 spells CASSLAQPNTGELFF. CDR3 in DNA: TGTGCCAGCAGTTTAGCGCAGCCCAACACCGGGGAGCTGTTTTTT.

This clonotype was seen more than once but under ten times. This chain links TRBV9 with TRBJ2-1; TRBD2 matches 10 bases. V lost 0 bases, J lost 9 bases, and 6 bases stayed unmatched. Germline CDR1 is SGDLS and CDR2 is YYNGEE. This CDR3 region has 15 residues. This CDR3 reads CASSVASGGASEQFF. CDR3 DNA sequence: TGTGCCAGCAGCGTAGCAAGCGGGGGGGCCAGTGAGCAGTTCTTC.

On this clonotype itself: Sequence at one end of the junction differs from germline and may be a read error. The chain uses TRBV12-3 or TRBV12-4 and TRBJ2-7; 7 bases agree with TRBD1. The CDR3 has 18 amino acids. The CDR3 DNA sequence: TGTGCCTGCAGTCTCTCCCCGGGACAGCCAACCCGGAACTACGAGCAGTACTTC. Amino acid sequence: CACSLSPGQPTRNYEQYF.